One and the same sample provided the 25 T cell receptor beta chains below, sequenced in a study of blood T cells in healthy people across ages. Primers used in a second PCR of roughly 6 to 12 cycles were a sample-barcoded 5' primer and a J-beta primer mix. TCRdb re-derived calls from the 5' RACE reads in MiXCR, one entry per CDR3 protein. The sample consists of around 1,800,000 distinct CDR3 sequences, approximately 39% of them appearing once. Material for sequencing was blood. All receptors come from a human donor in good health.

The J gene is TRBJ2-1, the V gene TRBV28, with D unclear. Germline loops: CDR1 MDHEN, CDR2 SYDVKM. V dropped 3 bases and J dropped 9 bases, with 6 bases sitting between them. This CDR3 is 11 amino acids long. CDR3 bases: TGTGCCAGCAGTTTTATCGGTGAGCAGTTCTTC. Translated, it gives CASSFIGEQFF.

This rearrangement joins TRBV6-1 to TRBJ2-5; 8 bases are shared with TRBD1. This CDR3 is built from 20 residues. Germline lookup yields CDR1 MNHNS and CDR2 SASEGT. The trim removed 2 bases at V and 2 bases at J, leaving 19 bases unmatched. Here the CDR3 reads CASSERRAGGYKFQQETQYF. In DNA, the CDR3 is TGTGCCAGCAGTGAAAGGAGGGCAGGGGGCTACAAATTCCAACAAGAGACCCAGTACTTC.

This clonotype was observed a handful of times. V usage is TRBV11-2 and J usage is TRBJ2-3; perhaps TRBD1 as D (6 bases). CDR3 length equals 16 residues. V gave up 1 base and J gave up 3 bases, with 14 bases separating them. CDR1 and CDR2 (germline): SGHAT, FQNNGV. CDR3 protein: CASSLGDIPRTDTQYF. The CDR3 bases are TGTGCCAGCAGCTTAGGGGACATCCCTAGGACAGATACGCAGTATTTT.

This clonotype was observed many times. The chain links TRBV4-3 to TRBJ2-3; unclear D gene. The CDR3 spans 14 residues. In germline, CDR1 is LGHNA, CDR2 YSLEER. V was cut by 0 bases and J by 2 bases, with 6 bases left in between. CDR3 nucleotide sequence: TGCGCCAGCAGCCAAGATGCGGCCACAGATACGCAGTATTTT. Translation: CASSQDAATDTQYF.

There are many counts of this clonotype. Here the CDR3 reads CSVDLYGYTF. The CDR3 DNA sequence: TGCAGCGTAGACCTCTATGGCTACACCTTC. V is TRBV29-1 and J is TRBJ1-2; D is ambiguous. The germline V gene encodes CDR1 SQVTM and CDR2 ANQGSEA. The CDR3 runs 10 residues. V lost 6 bases to trimming and J lost 4 bases, with 6 bases between them.

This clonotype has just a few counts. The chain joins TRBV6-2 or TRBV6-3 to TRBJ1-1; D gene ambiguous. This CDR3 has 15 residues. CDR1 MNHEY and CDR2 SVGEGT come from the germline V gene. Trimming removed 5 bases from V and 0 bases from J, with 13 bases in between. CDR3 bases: TGTGCCAGCAGTCGATTGCGGGTAGTGAACACTGAAGCTTTCTTT. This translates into CASSRLRVVNTEAFF.

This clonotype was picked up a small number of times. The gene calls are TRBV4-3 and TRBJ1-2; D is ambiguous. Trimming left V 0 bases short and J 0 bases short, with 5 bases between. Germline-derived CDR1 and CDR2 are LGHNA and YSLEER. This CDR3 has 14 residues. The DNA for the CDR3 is TGCGCCAGCAGCCAAGAGTCGGCTAACTATGGCTACACCTTC. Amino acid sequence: CASSQESANYGYTF.

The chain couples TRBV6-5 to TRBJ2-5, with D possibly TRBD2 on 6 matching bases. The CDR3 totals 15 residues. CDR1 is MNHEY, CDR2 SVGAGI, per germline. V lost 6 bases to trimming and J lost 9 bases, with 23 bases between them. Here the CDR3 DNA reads TGTGCCAGCAGCCCAACGGGACTTAAATTATCGGCCCAGTACTTC. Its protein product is CASSPTGLKLSAQYF.

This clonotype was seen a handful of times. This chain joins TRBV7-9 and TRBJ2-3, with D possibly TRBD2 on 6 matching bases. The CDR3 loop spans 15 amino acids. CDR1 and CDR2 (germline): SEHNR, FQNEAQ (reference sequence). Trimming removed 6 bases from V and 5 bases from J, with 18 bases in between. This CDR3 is CASSPGLPAIDTQYF. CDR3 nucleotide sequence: TGTGCCAGCAGTCCGGGACTTCCAGCGATAGATACGCAGTATTTT.

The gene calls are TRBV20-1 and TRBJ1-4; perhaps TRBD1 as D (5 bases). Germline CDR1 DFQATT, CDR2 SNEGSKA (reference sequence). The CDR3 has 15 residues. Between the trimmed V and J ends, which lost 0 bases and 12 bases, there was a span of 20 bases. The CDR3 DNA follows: TGCAGTGCTAGAGATACTTTTCAGGGCGTGGTGGAACTGTTTTTT. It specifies CSARDTFQGVVELFF.

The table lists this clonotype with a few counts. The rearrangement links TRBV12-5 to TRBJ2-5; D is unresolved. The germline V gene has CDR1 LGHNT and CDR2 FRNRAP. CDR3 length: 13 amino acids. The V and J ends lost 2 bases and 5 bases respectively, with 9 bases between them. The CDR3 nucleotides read TGTGCTAGTGGTTTGAAGCTTAGGGAGACCCAGTACTTC. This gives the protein CASGLKLRETQYF.

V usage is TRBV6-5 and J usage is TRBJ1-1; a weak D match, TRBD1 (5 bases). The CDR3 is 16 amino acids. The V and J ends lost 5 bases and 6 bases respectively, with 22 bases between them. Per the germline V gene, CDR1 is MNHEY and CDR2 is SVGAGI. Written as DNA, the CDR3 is TGTGCCAGCAGTACGCCCAGGGTCAGTAAGGGGCCTGAAGCTTTCTTT. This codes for CASSTPRVSKGPEAFF.

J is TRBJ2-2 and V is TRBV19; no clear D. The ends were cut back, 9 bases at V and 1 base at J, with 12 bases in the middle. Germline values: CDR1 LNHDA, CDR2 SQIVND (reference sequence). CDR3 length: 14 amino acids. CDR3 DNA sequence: TGTGCCAGCACGGAGACCTGGAACACCGGGGAGCTGTTTTTT. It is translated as CASTETWNTGELFF.

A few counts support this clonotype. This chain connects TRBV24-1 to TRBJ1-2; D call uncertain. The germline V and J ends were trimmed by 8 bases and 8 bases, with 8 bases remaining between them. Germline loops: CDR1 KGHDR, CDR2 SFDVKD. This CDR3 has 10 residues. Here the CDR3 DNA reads TGTGCCACCACCTCACAGGGCTACACCTTC. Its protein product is CATTSQGYTF.

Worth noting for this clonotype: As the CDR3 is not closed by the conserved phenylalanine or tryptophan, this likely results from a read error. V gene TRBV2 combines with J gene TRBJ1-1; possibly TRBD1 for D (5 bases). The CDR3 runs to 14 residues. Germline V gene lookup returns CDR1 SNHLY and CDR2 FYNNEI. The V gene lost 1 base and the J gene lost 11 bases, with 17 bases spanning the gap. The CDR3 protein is CASSEGTRAGTAFL. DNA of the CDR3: TGTGCCAGCAGTGAAGGCACCCGGGCAGGGACGGCTTTCTTG.

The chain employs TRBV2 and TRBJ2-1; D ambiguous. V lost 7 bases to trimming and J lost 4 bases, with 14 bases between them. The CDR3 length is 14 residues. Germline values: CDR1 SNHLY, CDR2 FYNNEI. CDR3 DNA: TGTGCCAGCAACTGGGATGTGCATTACAATGAGCAGTTCTTC. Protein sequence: CASNWDVHYNEQFF. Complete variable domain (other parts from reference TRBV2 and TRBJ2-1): EPEVTQTPSHQVTQMGQEVILRCVPISNHLYFYWYRQILGQKVEFLVSFYNNEISEKSEIFDDQFSVERPDGSNFTLKIRSTKLEDSAMYFCASNWDVHYNEQFFGPGTRLTVL.

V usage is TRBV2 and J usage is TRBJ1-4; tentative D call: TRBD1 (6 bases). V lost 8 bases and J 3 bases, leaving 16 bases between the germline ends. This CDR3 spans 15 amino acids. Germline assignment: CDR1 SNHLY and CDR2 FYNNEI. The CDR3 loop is CASLPSGVSNEKLFF. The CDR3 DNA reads TGTGCCAGCCTCCCGTCAGGGGTTTCTAATGAAAAACTGTTTTTT.

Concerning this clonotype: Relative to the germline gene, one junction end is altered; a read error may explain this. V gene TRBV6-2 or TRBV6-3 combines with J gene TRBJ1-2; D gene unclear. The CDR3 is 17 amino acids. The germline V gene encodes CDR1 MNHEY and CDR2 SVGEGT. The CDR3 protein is CASNYRFEGPDFYGYTF. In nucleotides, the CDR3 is TGTGCCAGCAATTACCGGTTTGAGGGCCCAGACTTCTATGGCTACACCTTC.

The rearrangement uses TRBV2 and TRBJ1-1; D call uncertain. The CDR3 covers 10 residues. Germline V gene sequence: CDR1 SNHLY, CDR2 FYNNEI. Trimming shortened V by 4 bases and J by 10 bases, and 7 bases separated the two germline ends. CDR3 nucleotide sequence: TGTGCCAGCAGTGGGGCAAGAGCTTTCTTT. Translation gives CASSGARAFF.

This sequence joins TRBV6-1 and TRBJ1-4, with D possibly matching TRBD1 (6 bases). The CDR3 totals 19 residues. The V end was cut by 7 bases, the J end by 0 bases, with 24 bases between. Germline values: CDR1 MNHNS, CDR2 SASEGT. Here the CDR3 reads CASTTQGGGRGATNEKLFF. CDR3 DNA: TGTGCCAGCACGACCCAGGGTGGGGGTAGGGGGGCAACTAATGAAAAACTGTTTTTT.

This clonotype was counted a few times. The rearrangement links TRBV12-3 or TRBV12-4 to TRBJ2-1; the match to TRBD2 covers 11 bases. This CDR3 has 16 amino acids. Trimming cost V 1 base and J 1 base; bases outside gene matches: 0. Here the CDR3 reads CASSLVAGGSYNEQFF. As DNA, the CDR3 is TGTGCCAGCAGTTTAGTAGCGGGGGGGTCCTACAATGAGCAGTTCTTC.

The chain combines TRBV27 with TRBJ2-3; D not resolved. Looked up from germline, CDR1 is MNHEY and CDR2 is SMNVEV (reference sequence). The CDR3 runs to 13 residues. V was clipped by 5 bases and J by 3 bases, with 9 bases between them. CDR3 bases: TGTGCCAGCAGTGTAACGTTGACAGATACGCAGTATTTT. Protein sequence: CASSVTLTDTQYF.

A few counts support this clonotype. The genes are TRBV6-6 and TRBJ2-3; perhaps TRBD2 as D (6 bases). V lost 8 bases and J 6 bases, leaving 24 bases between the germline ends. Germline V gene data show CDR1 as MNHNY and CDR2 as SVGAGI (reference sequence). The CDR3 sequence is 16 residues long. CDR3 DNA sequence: TGTGCCAGCCTCCAACGGTCTAGCGCCGGTGCCGATACGCAGTATTTT. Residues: CASLQRSSAGADTQYF.

The CDR3, as DNA: TGCGCCAGCAGCCAAGGGGCAGGGATGAACACTGAAGCTTTCTTT. It specifies CASSQGAGMNTEAFF. The chain has TRBV4-3 and TRBJ1-1, with D possibly TRBD1 on 5 matching bases. CDR3 size: 15 residues. Germline CDR1 LGHNA, CDR2 YSLEER. V lost 1 base to trimming and J lost 0 bases, with 9 bases between them.

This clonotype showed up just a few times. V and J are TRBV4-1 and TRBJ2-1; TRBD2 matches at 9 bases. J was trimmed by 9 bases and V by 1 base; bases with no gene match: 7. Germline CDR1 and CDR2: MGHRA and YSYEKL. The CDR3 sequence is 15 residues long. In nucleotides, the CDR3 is TGCGCCAGCAGCCAAGCAACTAGCGGGTATTTTGAGCAGTTCTTC. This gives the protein CASSQATSGYFEQFF.